This section outlines one T cell receptor (beta chain) sequence together with its context. This sample is drawn from a study of Tregs in tolerant kidney transplant recipients. V gave up 5 bases and J gave up 5 bases; unmatched junction bases: 4. CDR1 and CDR2 from the germline V gene are SGHNT and YYREEE (reference sequence). The CDR3 has 14 residues. Recipients received nonmyeloablative bone marrow transplants from related graft donors, with transient mixed chimerism. Generated by immunoSEQ multiplex PCR, the TCRdb table keeps only in-frame clones and is missing some. The profile shows tens of thousands of clones, 93% of them singletons.

The clonotype originates from a human patient who received a combined kidney and bone marrow transplant. A subset of T cells may come from the graft donor. The chain uses TRBV5-4 and TRBJ2-1; 10 bases are shared with TRBD2. Material: CD4+ T cells from blood (PBMCs), obtained 12 months after the transplant. The CDR3 DNA follows: TGTGCCAGCAGTAAGCGGGAGGGCCACAATGAGCAGTTCTTC. Its translation is CASSKREGHNEQFF.